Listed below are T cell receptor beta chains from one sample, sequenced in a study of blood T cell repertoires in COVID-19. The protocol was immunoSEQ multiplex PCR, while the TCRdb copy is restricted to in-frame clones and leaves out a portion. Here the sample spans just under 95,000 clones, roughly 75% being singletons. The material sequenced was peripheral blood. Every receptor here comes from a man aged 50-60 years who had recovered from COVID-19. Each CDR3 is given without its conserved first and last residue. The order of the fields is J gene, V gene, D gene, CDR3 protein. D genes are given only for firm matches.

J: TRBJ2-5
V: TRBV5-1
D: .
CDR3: ASSLKGERETQY

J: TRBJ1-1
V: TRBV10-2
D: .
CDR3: ASSGGGTEAF

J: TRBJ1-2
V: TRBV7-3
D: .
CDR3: ASSLGPGNYGYT

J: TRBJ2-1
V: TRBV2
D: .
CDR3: ASSLTGTKQF

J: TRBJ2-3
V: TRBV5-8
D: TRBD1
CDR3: ASSGRQGGSTDTQY

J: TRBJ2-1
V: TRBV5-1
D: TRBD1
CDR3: ASSPDRPSYNEQF

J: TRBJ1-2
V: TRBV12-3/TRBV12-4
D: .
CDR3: ASSLVGGYGYT

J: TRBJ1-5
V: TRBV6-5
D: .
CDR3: ASRTTTPNQPQH

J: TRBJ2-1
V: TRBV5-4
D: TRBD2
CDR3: ASSFRLAGGNEQF

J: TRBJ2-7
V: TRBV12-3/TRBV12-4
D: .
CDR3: ASRQAGGEQY

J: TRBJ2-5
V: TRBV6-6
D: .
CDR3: ASSYSSGGEETQY

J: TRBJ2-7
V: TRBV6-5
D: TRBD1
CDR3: ASLSGRGYEQY

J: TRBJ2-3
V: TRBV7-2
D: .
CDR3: ASSLELARNTDTQY

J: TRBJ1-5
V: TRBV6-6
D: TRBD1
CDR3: ASGMGQGNQPQH

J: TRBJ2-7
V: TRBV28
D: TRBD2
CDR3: ASSFLAGTYEQY

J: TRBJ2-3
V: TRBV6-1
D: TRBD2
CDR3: ASSVAGGPDTQY

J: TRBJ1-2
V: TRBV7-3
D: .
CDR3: ASSANGISYT

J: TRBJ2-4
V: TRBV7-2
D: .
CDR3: ASSFLGPGDIQY

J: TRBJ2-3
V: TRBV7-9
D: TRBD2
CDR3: ASSLRLAATDTQY

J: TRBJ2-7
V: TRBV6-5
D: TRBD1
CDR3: ASSYSGQGRSYEQY

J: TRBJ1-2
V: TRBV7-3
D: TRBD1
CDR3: ASSPATGIFGYT

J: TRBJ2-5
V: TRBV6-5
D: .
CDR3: ASSYSKGFETQY

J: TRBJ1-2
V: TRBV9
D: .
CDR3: ASSVGEDKYGYT

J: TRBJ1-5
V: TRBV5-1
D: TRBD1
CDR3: ASSTGQINQPQH

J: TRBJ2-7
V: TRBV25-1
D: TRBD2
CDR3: ASKGVGTSGNYEQY

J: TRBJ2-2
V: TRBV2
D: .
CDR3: ASGETGELF

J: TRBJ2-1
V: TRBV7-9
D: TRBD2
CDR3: ASSSTLAGGTAGF